Following are 18 T cell receptor beta chains from one sample sequenced in a study of blood T cells in healthy people across ages. Next came a second PCR, run for roughly 6 to 11 cycles, which used a sample-barcoded 5' primer along with a J-beta primer mix. Each CDR3 protein is one row after TCRdb ran MiXCR on the 5' RACE reads. The sample lists more than 700,000 distinct CDR3 sequences; around 45% were seen once. Sequences were obtained from blood. The receptors were sampled from a man aged 80 or over in good health.

This clonotype was observed a few times. This chain uses TRBV7-2 with TRBJ2-6, with D possibly being TRBD1 (6 bases). V was cut by 5 bases and J by 0 bases, with 8 bases left in between. This CDR3 region has 15 residues. Germline V gives CDR1 SGHTA, CDR2 FQGNSA. Here the CDR3 reads CASSTGNSGANVLTF. Here the CDR3 DNA reads TGTGCCAGCAGCACAGGGAACTCTGGGGCCAACGTCCTGACTTTC.

CDR3 in DNA: TGCGCCAGCAGCCAAGAACTTACCTTATACGAGCAGTACTTC. Protein product: CASSQELTLYEQYF. The gene calls are TRBV4-3 and TRBJ2-5; unclear D gene. The end of the DNA is better explained by TRBJ2-7, so the J call may be wrong. Germline CDR1 LGHNA, CDR2 YSLEER. There are 14 residues in the CDR3.

The chain carries TRBV20-1 and TRBJ1-2; 7 nucleotides align to TRBD1. The junction had 3 bases not matched to a gene; V was cut back by 3 bases and J by 2 bases. The length of the CDR3 is 13 residues. Germline assignment: CDR1 DFQATT and CDR2 SNEGSKA (reference sequence). The CDR3 loop is CSASRQGNYGYTF. DNA for the CDR3: TGCAGTGCTAGTCGACAGGGAAACTATGGCTACACCTTC.

Points on this clonotype: A read error is possible here, since a much larger clone lies one base away. CDR3 coding DNA: TGTGCCAGCAGCCAAGAGACGGAAGGAGTGCGGGTTACGCAGTATTTT. Translation: CASSQETEGVRVTQYF. This rearrangement joins TRBV12-3 or TRBV12-4 to TRBJ2-3, with TRBD2 as a possible D gene (5 bases). This CDR3 has 16 amino acids. Trimming left V 6 bases short and J 8 bases short, with 24 bases between.

The J gene is TRBJ1-6, the V gene TRBV20-1; D possibly corresponds to TRBD1 (5 bases). The germline CDR1 and CDR2 sequences are DFQATT and SNEGSKA (reference sequence). This CDR3 has 14 residues. Trimming shortened V by 5 bases and J by 6 bases, and 14 bases separated the two germline ends. CDR3 coding DNA: TGCAGTGCTCTGTGGGGACCGAGTAATTCACCCCTCCACTTT. Its protein is CSALWGPSNSPLHF.

This clonotype was detected ten times or more. The chain combines TRBV20-1 with TRBJ2-7; 9 bases are shared with TRBD1. Losses at the gene ends were 6 bases for V and 2 bases for J; bases not matched to a gene: 11. The CDR3 runs 15 residues. Germline V gene data show CDR1 as DFQATT and CDR2 as SNEGSKA (reference sequence). The chain's CDR3 is CSAKPGQGNTYEQYF. CDR3 nucleotides: TGCAGTGCAAAACCGGGACAGGGAAATACCTACGAGCAGTACTTC.

The chain is built from TRBV6-2 or TRBV6-3 and TRBJ2-7, with D possibly matching TRBD1 (6 bases). The V and J ends lost 0 bases and 0 bases respectively, with 9 bases between them. Germline V CDR1 and CDR2: MNHEY, SVGEGT. This CDR3 is built from 15 residues. The CDR3 region is CASSYSDSYSYEQYF. The CDR3 DNA is TGTGCCAGCAGTTACTCGGACAGTTACTCCTACGAGCAGTACTTC.

In its sample, this clonotype was seen a few times. The gene calls are TRBV20-1 and TRBJ1-1, with a weak D call TRBD1 (5 bases). Trimming shortened V by 0 bases and J by 6 bases, and 11 bases separated the two germline ends. Germline lookup yields CDR1 DFQATT and CDR2 SNEGSKA (reference sequence). This CDR3 contains 13 residues. For the CDR3, the DNA is TGCAGTGCTAGAGATGGGGGGTTCCCTGAAGCTTTCTTT. It encodes CSARDGGFPEAFF.

There are many counts of this clonotype. The V and J genes are TRBV29-1 and TRBJ2-7, with 9 bases lining up with TRBD1. This CDR3 has 14 amino acids. Germline V CDR1 and CDR2: SQVTM, ANQGSEA. V shed 7 bases and J 1 base; nucleotides not matched to a gene: 8. CDR3 coding DNA: TGCAGCGGGGGGGACAGGGAAAATTCCTACGAGCAGTACTTC. Translated: CSGGDRENSYEQYF.

The CDR3, as DNA: TGTGCCAGCAGTTTCGGGGGGTCCGATGAAAAACTGTTTTTT. Translating it yields CASSFGGSDEKLFF. V is TRBV12-3 or TRBV12-4 and J is TRBJ1-4; TRBD1 might be the D (5 bases). The CDR3 spans 14 residues. The V end was cut by 3 bases, the J end by 6 bases, with 11 bases between.

Only a few counts were recorded for this clonotype. The rearrangement links TRBV7-2 to TRBJ2-5; either TRBD1 or TRBD2 may supply D (5 bases each). Germline loops: CDR1 SGHTA, CDR2 FQGNSA. This CDR3 is 13 amino acids long. The ends were cut back, 4 bases at V and 4 bases at J, with 10 bases in the middle. CDR3 sequence reads: CASSSGTPETQYF. CDR3 nucleotides: TGTGCCAGCAGCTCGGGGACCCCAGAGACCCAGTACTTC.

This clonotype was counted between two and nine times. The rearrangement links TRBV29-1 to TRBJ1-1; 9 bases map to TRBD1. The CDR3 is 14 amino acids. CDR1 SQVTM and CDR2 ANQGSEA come from the germline V gene. Unmatched junction bases numbered 9, after V lost 5 bases and J lost 5 bases. CDR3 sequence (DNA): TGCAGCGTTACCTACGGGACAGGGAATACTGAAGCTTTCTTT. Its translation: CSVTYGTGNTEAFF. The whole variable domain, remainder taken from reference TRBV29-1 and TRBJ1-1, is SAVISQKPSRDICQRGTSLTIQCQVDSQVTMMFWYRQQPGQSLTLIATANQGSEATYESGFVIDKFPISRPNLTFSTLTVSNMSPEDSSIYLCSVTYGTGNTEAFFGQGTRLTVV.

This sequence joins TRBV21-1 and TRBJ2-2; the listed D gene, TRBD1, was not tested against the DNA. TRBV21-1 is labeled a pseudogene. The CDR3 extends over 16 amino acids. CDR3 in DNA: TGTGCCAGCAGCAAAGCAGGGGGAGCCCACACCGGGGAGCTGTTTTTT. Amino acid sequence: CASSKAGGAHTGELFF.

The V and J genes are TRBV5-1 and TRBJ2-2; 8 bases are shared with TRBD1. V shed 1 base and J 4 bases; nucleotides not matched to a gene: 9. CDR1 and CDR2 from the germline V gene are SGHRS and YFSETQ. CDR3 length: 17 amino acids. The chain's CDR3 is CASSLSRTGSGTGELFF. CDR3 nucleotide sequence: TGCGCCAGCAGCTTGTCCCGGACAGGGTCGGGCACCGGGGAGCTGTTTTTT.

This clonotype was counted only a few times. The chain has TRBV5-1 and TRBJ1-1; D is uncertain. CDR3 length equals 13 residues. Trimming pared 2 bases from V and 3 bases from J, leaving 8 bases between. Germline V gives CDR1 SGHRS, CDR2 YFSETQ. The CDR3 DNA reads TGCGCCAGCAGCTTAAACACTGACACTGAAGCTTTCTTT. Translating it yields CASSLNTDTEAFF.

The V and J genes are TRBV2 and TRBJ2-6; possibly TRBD1 for D (5 bases). The germline V gene encodes CDR1 SNHLY and CDR2 FYNNEI. Trimming shortened V by 7 bases and J by 0 bases, and 10 bases separated the two germline ends. This CDR3 is 15 amino acids long. CDR3 residues: CASKGDVSGANVLTF. DNA of the CDR3: TGTGCCAGCAAAGGGGATGTCTCTGGGGCCAACGTCCTGACTTTC. Full variable domain (remainder filled in from reference TRBV2 and TRBJ2-6): EPEVTQTPSHQVTQMGQEVILRCVPISNHLYFYWYRQILGQKVEFLVSFYNNEISEKSEIFDDQFSVERPDGSNFTLKIRSTKLEDSAMYFCASKGDVSGANVLTFGAGSRLTVL.

This chain connects TRBV10-3 to TRBJ2-7, with no clear D. From germline, CDR1 is ENHRY and CDR2 SYGVKD. CDR3 length: 12 amino acids. V lost 4 bases and J lost 3, with 7 bases in between. CDR3 in amino acids: CAISGKDYEQYF. Written as DNA, the CDR3 is TGTGCCATCAGTGGTAAGGACTACGAGCAGTACTTC.

The chain is built from TRBV20-1 and TRBJ2-7; TRBD2 agrees at 8 bases. Trimming at V came to 0 bases and at J to 7 bases, leaving 11 bases not matched to a gene. Germline V gene sequence: CDR1 DFQATT, CDR2 SNEGSKA (reference sequence). CDR3 size: 15 residues. The CDR3: CSARDLREDTWEQYF. The CDR3 DNA reads TGCAGTGCTAGAGATCTGCGGGAGGACACCTGGGAGCAGTACTTC.